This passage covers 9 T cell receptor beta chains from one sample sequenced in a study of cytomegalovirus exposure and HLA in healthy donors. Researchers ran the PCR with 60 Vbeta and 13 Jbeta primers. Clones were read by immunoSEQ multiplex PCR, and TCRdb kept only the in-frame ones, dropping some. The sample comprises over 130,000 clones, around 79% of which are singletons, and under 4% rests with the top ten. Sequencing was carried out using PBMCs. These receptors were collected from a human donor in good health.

The CDR3 bases are TGTGCCAGTAGTATAACGTCGAGCGGAGCCGACAATGAGCAGTTCTTC. This sequence encodes CASSITSSGADNEQFF. This chain uses TRBV19 with TRBJ2-1; possibly TRBD2 for D (5 bases). CDR1 LNHDA and CDR2 SQIVND come from the germline V gene (reference sequence). V lost 2 bases and J 5 bases, leaving 16 bases between the germline ends. The CDR3 runs to 16 residues.

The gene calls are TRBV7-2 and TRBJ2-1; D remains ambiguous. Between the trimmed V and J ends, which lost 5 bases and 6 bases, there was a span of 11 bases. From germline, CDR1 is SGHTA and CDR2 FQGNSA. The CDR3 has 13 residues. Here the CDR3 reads CASSPPPSNEQFF. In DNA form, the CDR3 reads TGTGCCAGCAGCCCCCCGCCTAGCAATGAGCAGTTCTTC.

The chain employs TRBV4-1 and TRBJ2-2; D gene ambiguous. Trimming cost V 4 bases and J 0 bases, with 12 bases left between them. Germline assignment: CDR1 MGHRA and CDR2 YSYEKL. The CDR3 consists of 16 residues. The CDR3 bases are TGCGCCAGCAGCCCCTTTGGTCGGGCGAACACCGGGGAGCTGTTTTTT. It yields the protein CASSPFGRANTGELFF.

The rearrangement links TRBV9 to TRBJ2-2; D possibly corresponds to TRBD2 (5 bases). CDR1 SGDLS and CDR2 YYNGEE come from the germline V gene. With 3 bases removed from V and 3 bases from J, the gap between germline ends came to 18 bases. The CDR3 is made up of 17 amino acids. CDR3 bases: TGTGCCAGCAGCGGATCGCGAGCCAGCGGTTACACCGGGGAGCTGTTTTTT. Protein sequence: CASSGSRASGYTGELFF.

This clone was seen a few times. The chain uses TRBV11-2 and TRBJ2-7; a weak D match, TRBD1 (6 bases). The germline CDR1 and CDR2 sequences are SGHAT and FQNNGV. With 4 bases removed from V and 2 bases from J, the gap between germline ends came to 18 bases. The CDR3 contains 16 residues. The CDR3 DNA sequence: TGTGCCAGCAGCTCACCCAGGGGCCTGGCCCCCTACGAGCAGTACTTC. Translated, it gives CASSSPRGLAPYEQYF.

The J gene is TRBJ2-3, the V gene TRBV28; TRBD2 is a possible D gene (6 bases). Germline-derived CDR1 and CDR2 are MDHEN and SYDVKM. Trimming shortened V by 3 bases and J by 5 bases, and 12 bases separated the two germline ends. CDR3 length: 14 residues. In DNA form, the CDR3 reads TGTGCCAGCAGTTTCGGGAGCGTGCTAGATACGCAGTATTTT. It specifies CASSFGSVLDTQYF.

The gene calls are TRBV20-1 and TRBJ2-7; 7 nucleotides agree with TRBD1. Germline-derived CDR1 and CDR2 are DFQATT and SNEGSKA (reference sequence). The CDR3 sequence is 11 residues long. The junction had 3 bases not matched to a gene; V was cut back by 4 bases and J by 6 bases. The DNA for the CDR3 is TGCAGTGCTACCGGACAGGTCGAGCAGTACTTC. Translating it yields CSATGQVEQYF.

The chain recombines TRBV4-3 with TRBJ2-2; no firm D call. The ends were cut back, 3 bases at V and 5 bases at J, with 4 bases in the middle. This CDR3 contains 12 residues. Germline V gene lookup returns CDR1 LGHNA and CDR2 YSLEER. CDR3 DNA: TGCGCCAGCAGCCACAGGACCGGGGAGCTGTTTTTT. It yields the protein CASSHRTGELFF.

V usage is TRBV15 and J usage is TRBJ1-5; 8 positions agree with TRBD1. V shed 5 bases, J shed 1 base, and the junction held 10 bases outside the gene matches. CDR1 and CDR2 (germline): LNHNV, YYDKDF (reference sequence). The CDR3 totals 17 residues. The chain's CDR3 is CATSSIPGTGSNQPQHF. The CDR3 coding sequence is TGTGCCACCAGCTCCATTCCTGGGACAGGCAGCAATCAGCCCCAGCATTTT.